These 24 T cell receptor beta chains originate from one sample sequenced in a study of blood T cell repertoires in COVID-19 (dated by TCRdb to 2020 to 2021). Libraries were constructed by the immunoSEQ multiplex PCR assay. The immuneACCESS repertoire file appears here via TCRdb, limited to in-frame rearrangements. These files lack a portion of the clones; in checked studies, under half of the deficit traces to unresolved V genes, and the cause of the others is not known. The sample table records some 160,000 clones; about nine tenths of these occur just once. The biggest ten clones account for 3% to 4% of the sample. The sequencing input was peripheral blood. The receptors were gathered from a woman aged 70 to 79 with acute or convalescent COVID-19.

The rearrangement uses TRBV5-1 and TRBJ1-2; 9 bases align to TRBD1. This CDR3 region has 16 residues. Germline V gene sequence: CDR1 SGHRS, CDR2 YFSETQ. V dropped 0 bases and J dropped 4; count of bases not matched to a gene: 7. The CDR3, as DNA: TGCGCCAGCAGCTTGGCCGGGACAGGGAGCGTCTATGGCTACACCTTC. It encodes CASSLAGTGSVYGYTF.

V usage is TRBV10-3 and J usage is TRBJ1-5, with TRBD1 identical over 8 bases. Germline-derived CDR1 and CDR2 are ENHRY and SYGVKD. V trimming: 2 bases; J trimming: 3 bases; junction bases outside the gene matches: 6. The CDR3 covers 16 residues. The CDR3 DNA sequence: TGTGCCATCAGTGAGGCAGCGACAGGGGTCAATCAGCCCCAGCATTTT. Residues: CAISEAATGVNQPQHF.

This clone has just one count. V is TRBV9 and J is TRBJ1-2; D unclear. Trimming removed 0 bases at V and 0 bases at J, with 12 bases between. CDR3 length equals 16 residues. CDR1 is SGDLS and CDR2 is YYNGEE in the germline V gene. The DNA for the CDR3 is TGTGCCAGCAGCGTAGCTAGCCGCGGAGCTAACTATGGCTACACCTTC. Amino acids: CASSVASRGANYGYTF. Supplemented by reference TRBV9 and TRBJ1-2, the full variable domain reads DSGVTQTPKHLITATGQRVTLRCSPRSGDLSVYWYQQSLDQGLQFLIQYYNGEERAKGNILERFSAQQFPDLHSELNLSSLELGDSALYFCASSVASRGANYGYTFGSGTRLTVV.

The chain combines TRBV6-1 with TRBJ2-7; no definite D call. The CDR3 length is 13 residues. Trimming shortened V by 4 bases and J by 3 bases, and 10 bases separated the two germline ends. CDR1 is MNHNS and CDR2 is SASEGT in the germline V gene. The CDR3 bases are TGTGCCAGCAGTGCAGCCGACTTCTACGAGCAGTACTTC. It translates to CASSAADFYEQYF.

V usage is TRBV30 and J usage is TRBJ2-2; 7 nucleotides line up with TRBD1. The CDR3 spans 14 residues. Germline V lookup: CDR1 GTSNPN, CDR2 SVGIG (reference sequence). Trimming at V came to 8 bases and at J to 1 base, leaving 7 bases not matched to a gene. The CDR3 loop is CAGSGTVNTGELFF. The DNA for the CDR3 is TGTGCCGGGTCCGGGACAGTGAACACCGGGGAGCTGTTTTTT.

The CDR3 nucleotides read TGTGCCACCAGTGACACACTAGCGGGGAACACCGGGGAGCTGTTTTTT. Amino acids: CATSDTLAGNTGELFF. The chain carries TRBV24-1 and TRBJ2-2; 9 bases agree with TRBD2. The germline V gene encodes CDR1 KGHDR and CDR2 SFDVKD. The junction had 3 bases not matched to a gene; V was cut back by 4 bases and J by 1 base. The CDR3 consists of 16 residues.

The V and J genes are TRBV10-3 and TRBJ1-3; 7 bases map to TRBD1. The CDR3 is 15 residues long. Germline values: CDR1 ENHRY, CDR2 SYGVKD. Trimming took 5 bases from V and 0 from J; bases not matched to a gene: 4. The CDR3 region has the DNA TGTGCCATCAGTCTTGGGACAGACTCTGGAAACACCATATATTTT. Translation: CAISLGTDSGNTIYF.

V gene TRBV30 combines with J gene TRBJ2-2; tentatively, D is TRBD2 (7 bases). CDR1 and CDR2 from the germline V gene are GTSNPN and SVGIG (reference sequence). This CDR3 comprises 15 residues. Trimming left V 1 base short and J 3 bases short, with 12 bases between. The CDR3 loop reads CAWSETGRDTGELFF. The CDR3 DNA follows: TGTGCCTGGAGTGAAACAGGGAGGGACACCGGGGAGCTGTTTTTT.

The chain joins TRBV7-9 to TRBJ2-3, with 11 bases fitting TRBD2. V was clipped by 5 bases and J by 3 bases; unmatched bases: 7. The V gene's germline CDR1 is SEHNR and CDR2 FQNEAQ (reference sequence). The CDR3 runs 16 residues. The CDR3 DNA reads TGTGCCAGCAGCCCCGGACTAGCGGGCCTAACAGATACGCAGTATTTT. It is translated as CASSPGLAGLTDTQYF.

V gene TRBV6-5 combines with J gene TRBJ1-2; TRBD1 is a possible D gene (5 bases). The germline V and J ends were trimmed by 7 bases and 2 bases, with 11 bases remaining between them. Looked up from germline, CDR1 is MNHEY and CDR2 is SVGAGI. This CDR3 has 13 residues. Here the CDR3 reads CASNTRENYGYTF. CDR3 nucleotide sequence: TGTGCCAGCAACACCAGGGAAAACTATGGCTACACCTTC.

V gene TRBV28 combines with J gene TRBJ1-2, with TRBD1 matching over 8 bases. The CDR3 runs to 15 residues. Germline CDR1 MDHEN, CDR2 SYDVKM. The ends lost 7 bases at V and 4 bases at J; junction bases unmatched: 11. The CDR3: CASNWGDRIPYGYTF. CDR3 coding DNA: TGTGCCAGCAATTGGGGGGACAGGATCCCCTATGGCTACACCTTC.

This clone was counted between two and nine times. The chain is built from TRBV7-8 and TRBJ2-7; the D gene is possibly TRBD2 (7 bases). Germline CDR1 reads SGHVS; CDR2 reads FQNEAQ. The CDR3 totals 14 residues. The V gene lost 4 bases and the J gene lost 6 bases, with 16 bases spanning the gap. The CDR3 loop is CASSSLVGGREQYF. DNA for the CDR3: TGTGCCAGCAGCTCTCTCGTGGGGGGGCGCGAGCAGTACTTC.

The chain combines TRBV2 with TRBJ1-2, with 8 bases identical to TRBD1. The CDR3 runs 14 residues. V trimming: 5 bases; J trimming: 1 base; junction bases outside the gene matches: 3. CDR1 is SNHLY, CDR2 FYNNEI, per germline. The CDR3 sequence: CASSPDRGNYGYTF. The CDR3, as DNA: TGTGCCAGCAGTCCAGACAGGGGTAACTATGGCTACACCTTC.

CDR3 nucleotide sequence: TGTGCCAGCAGCTTAGATCGGAATGAGCAGTTCTTC. This translates into CASSLDRNEQFF. The rearrangement joins TRBV7-9 to TRBJ2-1; D remains unclear. In germline, CDR1 is SEHNR, CDR2 FQNEAQ (reference sequence). V was cut by 1 base and J by 7 bases, with 5 bases left in between. The CDR3 spans 12 residues.

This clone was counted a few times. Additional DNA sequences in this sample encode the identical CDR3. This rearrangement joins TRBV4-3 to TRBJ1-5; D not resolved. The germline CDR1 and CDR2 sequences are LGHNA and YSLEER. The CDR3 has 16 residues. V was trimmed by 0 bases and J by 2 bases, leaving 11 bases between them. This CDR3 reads CASSQDLRGGNQPQHF. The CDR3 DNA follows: TGCGCCAGCAGCCAAGATCTACGGGGTGGCAATCAGCCCCAGCATTTT.

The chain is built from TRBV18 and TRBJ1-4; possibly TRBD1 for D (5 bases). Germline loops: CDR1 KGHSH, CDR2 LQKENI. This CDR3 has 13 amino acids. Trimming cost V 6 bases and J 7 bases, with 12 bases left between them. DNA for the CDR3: TGTGCCAGCTCCCTGGGGCAGCGTGAAAAACTGTTTTTT. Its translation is CASSLGQREKLFF.

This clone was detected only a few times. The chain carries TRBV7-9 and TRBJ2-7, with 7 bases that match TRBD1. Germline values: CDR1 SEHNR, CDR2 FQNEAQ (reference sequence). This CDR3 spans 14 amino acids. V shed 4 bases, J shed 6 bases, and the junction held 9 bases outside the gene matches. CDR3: CASSSIGTVLEQYF. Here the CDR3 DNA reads TGTGCCAGCAGCTCAATAGGGACAGTCCTCGAGCAGTACTTC.

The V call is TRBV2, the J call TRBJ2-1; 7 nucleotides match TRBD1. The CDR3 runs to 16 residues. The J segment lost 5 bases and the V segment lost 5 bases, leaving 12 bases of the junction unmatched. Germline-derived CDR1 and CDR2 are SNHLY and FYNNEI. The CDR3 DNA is TGTGCCAGCAGTTCAAAGCCGGGACAGCCGGACAATGAGCAGTTCTTC. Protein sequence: CASSSKPGQPDNEQFF.

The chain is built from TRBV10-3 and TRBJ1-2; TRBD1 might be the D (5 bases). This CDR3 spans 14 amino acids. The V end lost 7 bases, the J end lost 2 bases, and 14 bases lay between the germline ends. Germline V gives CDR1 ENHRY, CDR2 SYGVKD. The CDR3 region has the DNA TGTGCCATCAATCTTTCGGGGGAAAACTATGGCTACACCTTC. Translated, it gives CAINLSGENYGYTF.

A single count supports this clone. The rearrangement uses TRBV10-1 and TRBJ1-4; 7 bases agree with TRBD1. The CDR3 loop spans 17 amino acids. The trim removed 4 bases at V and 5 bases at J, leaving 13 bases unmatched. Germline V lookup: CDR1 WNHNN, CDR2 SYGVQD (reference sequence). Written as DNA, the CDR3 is TGCGCCAGCAGTGGCGCTGGGGCGGGACAGAGGAATGAAAAACTGTTTTTT. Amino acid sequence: CASSGAGAGQRNEKLFF.

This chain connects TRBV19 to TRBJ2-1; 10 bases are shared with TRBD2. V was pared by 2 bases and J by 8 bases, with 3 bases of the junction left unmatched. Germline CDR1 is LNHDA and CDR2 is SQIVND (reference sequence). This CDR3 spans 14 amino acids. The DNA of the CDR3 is TGTGCCAGTAGTATACCTAGCGGGAGCGATGAGCAGTTCTTC. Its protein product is CASSIPSGSDEQFF.

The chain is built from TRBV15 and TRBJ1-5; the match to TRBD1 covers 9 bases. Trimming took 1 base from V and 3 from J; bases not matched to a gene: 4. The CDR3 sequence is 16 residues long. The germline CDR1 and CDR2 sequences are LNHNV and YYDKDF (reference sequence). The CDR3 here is CATSRVGQGLNQPQHF. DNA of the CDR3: TGTGCCACCAGCAGAGTGGGACAGGGCCTCAATCAGCCCCAGCATTTT.

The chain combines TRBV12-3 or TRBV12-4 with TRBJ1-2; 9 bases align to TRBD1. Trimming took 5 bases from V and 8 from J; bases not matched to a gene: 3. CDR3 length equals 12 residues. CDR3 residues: CASSATGGGYTF. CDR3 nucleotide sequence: TGTGCCAGCAGTGCCACAGGGGGCGGCTACACCTTC.

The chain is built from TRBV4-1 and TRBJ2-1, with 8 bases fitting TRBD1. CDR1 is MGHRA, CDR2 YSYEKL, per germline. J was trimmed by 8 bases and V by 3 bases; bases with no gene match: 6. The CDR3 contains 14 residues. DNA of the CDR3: TGCGCCAGCAGCCACTTGGACAGGGCCCATGAGCAGTTCTTC. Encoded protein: CASSHLDRAHEQFF.